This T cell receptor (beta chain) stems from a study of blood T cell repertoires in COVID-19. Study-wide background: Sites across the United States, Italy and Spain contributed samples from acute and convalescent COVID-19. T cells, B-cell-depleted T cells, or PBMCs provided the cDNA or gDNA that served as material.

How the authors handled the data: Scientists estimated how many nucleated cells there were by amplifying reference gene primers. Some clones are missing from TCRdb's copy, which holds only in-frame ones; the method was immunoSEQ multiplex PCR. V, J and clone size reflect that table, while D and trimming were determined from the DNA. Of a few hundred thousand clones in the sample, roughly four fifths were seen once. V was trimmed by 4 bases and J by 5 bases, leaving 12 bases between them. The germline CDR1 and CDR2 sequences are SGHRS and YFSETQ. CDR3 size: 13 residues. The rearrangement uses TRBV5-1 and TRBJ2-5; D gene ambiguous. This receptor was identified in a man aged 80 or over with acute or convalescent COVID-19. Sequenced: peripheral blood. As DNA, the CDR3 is TGCGCCAGCAGCGCGGCCTCCCGGGAGACCCAGTACTTC. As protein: CASSAASRETQYF.